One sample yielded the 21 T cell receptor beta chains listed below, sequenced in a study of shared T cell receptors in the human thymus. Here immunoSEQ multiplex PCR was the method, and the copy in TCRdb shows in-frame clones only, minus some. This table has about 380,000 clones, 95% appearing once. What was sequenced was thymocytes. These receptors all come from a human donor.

The CDR3 loop reads CASGGQQQFF. CDR3 bases: TGTGCCAGCGGGGGACAGCAGCAGTTCTTC. The chain joins TRBV11-2 to TRBJ2-1; 7 nucleotides align to TRBD1. The germline V gene has CDR1 SGHAT and CDR2 FQNNGV. The CDR3 has 10 amino acids. Trimming took 8 bases from V and 11 from J; bases not matched to a gene: 3.

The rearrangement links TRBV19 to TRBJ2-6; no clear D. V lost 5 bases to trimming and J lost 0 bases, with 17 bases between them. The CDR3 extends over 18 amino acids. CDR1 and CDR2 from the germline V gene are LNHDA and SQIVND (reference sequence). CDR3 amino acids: CASSFPPLKASGANVLTF. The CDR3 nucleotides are TGTGCCAGTAGTTTCCCCCCCCTTAAAGCCTCTGGGGCCAACGTCCTGACTTTC. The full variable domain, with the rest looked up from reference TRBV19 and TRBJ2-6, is DGGITQSPKYLFRKEGQNVTLSCEQNLNHDAMYWYRQDPGQGLRLIYYSQIVNDFQKGDIAEGYSVSREKKESFPLTVTSAQKNPTAFYLCASSFPPLKASGANVLTFGAGSRLTVL.

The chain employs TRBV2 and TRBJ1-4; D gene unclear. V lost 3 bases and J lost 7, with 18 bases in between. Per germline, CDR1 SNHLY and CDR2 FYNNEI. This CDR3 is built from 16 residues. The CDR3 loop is CASSDNLRVGFEKLFF. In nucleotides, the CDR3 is TGTGCCAGCAGTGACAATTTGAGGGTGGGTTTTGAAAAACTGTTTTTT.

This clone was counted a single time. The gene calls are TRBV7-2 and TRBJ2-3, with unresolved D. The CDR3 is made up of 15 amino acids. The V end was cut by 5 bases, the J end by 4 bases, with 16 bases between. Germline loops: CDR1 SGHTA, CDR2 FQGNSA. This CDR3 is CASSPHGRTPDTQYF. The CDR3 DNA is TGTGCCAGCAGCCCTCATGGCCGCACCCCAGATACGCAGTATTTT.

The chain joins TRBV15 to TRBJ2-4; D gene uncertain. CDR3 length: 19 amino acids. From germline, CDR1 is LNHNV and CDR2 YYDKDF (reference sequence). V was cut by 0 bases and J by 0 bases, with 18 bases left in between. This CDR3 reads CATSREDRPIFIAKNIQYF. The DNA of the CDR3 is TGTGCCACCAGCAGAGAAGATAGGCCCATTTTTATAGCCAAAAACATTCAGTACTTC.

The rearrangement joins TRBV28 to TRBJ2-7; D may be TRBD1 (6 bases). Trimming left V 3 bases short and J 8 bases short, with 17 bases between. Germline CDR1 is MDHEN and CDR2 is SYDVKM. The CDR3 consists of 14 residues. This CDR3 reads CASSFKPGAYKQYF. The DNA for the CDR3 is TGTGCCAGCAGTTTTAAGCCAGGGGCTTACAAGCAGTACTTC. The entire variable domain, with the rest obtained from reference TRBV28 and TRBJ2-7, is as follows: DVKVTQSSRYLVKRTGEKVFLECVQDMDHENMFWYRQDPGLGLRLIYFSYDVKMKEKGDIPEGYSVSREKKERFSLILESASTNQTSMYLCASSFKPGAYKQYFGPGTRLTVT.

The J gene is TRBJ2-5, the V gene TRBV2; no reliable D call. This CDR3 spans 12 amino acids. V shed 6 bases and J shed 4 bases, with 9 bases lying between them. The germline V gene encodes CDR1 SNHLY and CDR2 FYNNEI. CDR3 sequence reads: CASSRQLETQYF. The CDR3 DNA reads TGTGCCAGCAGCCGGCAACTAGAGACCCAGTACTTC. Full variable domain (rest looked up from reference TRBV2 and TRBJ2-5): EPEVTQTPSHQVTQMGQEVILRCVPISNHLYFYWYRQILGQKVEFLVSFYNNEISEKSEIFDDQFSVERPDGSNFTLKIRSTKLEDSAMYFCASSRQLETQYFGPGTRLLVL.

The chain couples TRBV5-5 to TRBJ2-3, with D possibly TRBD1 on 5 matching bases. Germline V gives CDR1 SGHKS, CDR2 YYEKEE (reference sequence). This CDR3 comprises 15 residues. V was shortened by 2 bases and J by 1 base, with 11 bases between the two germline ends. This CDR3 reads CASSLGRAGTDTQYF. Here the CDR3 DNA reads TGTGCCAGCAGCTTAGGCAGGGCGGGCACAGATACGCAGTATTTT.

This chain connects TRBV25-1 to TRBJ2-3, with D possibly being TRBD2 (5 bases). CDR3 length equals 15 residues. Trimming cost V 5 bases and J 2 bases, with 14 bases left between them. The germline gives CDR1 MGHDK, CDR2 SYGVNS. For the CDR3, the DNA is TGTGCCAGCAGTTCAGATCGGGGATACACAGATACGCAGTATTTT. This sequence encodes CASSSDRGYTDTQYF.

CDR3 residues: CASSRQGEGGNEQFF. As DNA, the CDR3 is TGTGCCAGCAGCCGACAGGGGGAAGGGGGCAATGAGCAGTTCTTC. V is TRBV11-2 and J is TRBJ2-1, with 9 bases matching TRBD1. V lost 5 bases and J lost 6; bases outside the gene matches: 8. This CDR3 spans 15 amino acids. Germline values: CDR1 SGHAT, CDR2 FQNNGV.

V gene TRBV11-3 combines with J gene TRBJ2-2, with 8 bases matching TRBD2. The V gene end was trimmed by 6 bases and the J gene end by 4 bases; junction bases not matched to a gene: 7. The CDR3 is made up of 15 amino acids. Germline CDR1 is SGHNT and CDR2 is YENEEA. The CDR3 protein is CASSAGGGGTGELFF. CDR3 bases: TGTGCCAGCAGTGCGGGAGGAGGCGGCACCGGGGAGCTGTTTTTT.

CDR3 sequence (DNA): TGCGCCAGCAGCCAAGAACCCCGACTAGCGGGAGATTACAATGAGCAGTTCTTC. Amino acid sequence: CASSQEPRLAGDYNEQFF. V gene TRBV4-1 combines with J gene TRBJ2-1; 12 bases are shared with TRBD2. Trimming at V came to 0 bases and at J to 4 bases, leaving 7 bases not matched to a gene. CDR3 length equals 18 residues. From germline, CDR1 is MGHRA and CDR2 YSYEKL.

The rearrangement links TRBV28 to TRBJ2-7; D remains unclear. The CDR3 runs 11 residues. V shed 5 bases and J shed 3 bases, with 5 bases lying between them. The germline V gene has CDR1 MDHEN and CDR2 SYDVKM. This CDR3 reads CASSLLYEQYF. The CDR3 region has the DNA TGTGCCAGCAGTCTCCTCTACGAGCAGTACTTC. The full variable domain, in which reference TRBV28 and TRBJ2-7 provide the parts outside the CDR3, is DVKVTQSSRYLVKRTGEKVFLECVQDMDHENMFWYRQDPGLGLRLIYFSYDVKMKEKGDIPEGYSVSREKKERFSLILESASTNQTSMYLCASSLLYEQYFGPGTRLTVT.

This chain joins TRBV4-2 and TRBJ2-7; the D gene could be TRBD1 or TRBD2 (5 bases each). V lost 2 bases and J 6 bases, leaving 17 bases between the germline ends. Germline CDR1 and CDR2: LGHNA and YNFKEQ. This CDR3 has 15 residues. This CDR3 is CASSQPGRRRLEQYF. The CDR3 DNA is TGTGCCAGCAGCCAACCGGGACGGAGGAGGCTCGAGCAGTACTTC.

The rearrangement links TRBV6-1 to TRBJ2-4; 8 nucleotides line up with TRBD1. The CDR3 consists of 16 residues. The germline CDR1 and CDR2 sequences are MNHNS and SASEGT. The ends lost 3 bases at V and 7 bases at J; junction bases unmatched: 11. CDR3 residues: CASSDGTGGLWNIQYF. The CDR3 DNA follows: TGTGCCAGCAGTGACGGGACAGGTGGGTTGTGGAACATTCAGTACTTC.

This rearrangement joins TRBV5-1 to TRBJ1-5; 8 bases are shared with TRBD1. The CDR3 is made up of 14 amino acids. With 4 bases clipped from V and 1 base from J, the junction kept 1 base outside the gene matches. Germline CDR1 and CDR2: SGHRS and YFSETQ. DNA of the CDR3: TGCGCCAGCAGCACAGGGGGGAGCAATCAGCCCCAGCATTTT. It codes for CASSTGGSNQPQHF.

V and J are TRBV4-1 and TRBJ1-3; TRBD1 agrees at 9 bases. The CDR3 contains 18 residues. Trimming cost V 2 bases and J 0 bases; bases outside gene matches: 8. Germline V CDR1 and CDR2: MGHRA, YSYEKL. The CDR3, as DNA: TGCGCCAGCAGCCAACATGGGACAGGGAGTATCTCTGGAAACACCATATATTTT. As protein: CASSQHGTGSISGNTIYF.

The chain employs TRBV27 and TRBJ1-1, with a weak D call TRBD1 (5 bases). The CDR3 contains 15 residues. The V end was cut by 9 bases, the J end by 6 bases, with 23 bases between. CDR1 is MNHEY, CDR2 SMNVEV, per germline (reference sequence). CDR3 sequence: CASHLDGDQGSEAFF. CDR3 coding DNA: TGTGCCAGTCACCTTGACGGGGATCAGGGCTCTGAAGCTTTCTTT.

The DNA of the CDR3 is TGTGCCAGCAGCTTACTAGCGGGAGGGCTGAGCACAGATACGCAGTATTTT. It translates to CASSLLAGGLSTDTQYF. V usage is TRBV5-8 and J usage is TRBJ2-3; 13 bases align to TRBD2. V gave up 2 bases and J gave up 0 bases; unmatched junction bases: 3. The CDR3 spans 17 residues. Germline V CDR1 and CDR2: SGHTS, YDEGEE.

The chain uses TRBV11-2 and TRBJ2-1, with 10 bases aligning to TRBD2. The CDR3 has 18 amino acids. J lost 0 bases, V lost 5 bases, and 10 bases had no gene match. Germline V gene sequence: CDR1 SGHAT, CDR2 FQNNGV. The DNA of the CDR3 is TGTGCCAGCAGCCTCCGGAGCGGGAGGGCCAGCTCCTACAATGAGCAGTTCTTC. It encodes CASSLRSGRASSYNEQFF.

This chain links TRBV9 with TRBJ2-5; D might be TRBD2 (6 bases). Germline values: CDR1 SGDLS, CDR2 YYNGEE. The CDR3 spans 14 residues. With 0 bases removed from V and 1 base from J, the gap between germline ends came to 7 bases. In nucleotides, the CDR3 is TGTGCCAGCAGCGTAGATAGCGGCCAAGAGACCCAGTACTTC. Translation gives CASSVDSGQETQYF.